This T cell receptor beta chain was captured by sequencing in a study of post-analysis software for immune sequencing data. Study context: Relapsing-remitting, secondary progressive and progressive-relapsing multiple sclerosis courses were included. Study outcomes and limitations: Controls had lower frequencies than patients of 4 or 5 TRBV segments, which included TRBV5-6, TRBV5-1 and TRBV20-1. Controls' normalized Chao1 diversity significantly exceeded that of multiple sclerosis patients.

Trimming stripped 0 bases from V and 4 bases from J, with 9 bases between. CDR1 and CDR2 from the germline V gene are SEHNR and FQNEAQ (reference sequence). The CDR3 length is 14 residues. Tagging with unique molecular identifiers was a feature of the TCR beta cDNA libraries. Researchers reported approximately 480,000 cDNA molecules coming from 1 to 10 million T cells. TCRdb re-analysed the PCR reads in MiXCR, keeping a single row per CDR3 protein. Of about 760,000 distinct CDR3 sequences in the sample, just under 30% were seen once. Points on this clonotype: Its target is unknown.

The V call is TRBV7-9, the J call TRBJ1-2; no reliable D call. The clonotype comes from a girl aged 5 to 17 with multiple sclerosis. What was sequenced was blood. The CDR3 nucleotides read TGTGCCAGCAGCTTAGCTTATGGTGTCTATGGCTACACCTTC. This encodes CASSLAYGVYGYTF.